This T cell receptor (beta chain) emerged from a study of T cells after yellow fever vaccination. Whole-study findings and limits: Shared CD4/CD8 clonotypes were a small share, likely from convergent recombination.

TCRdb fed the 5' RACE reads into MiXCR, producing one record per CDR3 protein. In the table there are some 500,000 distinct CDR3 sequences, roughly 13% of which are singletons. The length of the CDR3 is 16 residues. Germline lookup yields CDR1 SGHTA and CDR2 FQGNSA. The V gene lost 0 bases and the J gene lost 0 bases, with 10 bases spanning the gap. This clonotype was counted a few times. Antigen specificity is unknown. Material: PBMCs, obtained on the day of the yellow fever booster vaccination. The J gene is TRBJ2-3, the V gene TRBV7-2, with D possibly matching TRBD1 (6 bases). This clonotype was obtained from a man aged 25-40 years who received the YFV17D yellow fever vaccine. CDR3 protein: CASSLAWGQSTDTQYF. The CDR3 DNA is TGTGCCAGCAGCTTAGCTTGGGGGCAGAGCACAGATACGCAGTATTTT.